This T cell receptor beta chain was retrieved from a study of response to subunit inactivated influenza vaccine. TCRdb redid the calling of the RT-PCR reads with MiXCR, one entry per CDR3 protein. The sample records just under 550,000 distinct CDR3 sequences, less than 25% being singletons. The CDR3 contains 17 residues. V lost 0 bases, J lost 3 bases, and 18 bases lay in between. Germline V gene sequence: CDR1 LGHDT, CDR2 YNNKEL (reference sequence). These same records also appear under a second study, on T cells expressing NK-cell markers. That paper adds: 5'RACE template switching with UMIs generated TCR beta cDNA.

This material consisted of CD4+ T cells sorted from PBMCs, taken about 12 days after vaccination. V usage is TRBV3-1 and J usage is TRBJ2-7; D might be TRBD1 (5 bases). The origin of this receptor is a man in his fifties or sixties who received an inactivated influenza vaccine. The CDR3 reads CASSQDHETETVYEQYF. The CDR3, as DNA: TGTGCCAGCAGCCAAGATCATGAGACAGAGACAGTCTACGAGCAGTACTTC.